The 24 T cell receptor beta chains given below trace back to one sample, sequenced in a study of spatial heterogeneity in lung cancer. Time point meaning: sample taken at primary tumor resection. TCRdb reanalysed the 5' RACE reads using MiXCR and keeps one entry per CDR3 protein. The table lists about 78,000 distinct CDR3 sequences, under 8.5% of them singletons, with 6.8% in the top ten. The input for sequencing was PBMCs, taken at surgery. The receptor source for this set is a male donor with early-stage non-small cell lung cancer.

This clonotype showed up many times. The gene calls are TRBV4-3 and TRBJ2-2; 7 nucleotides align to TRBD1. This CDR3 contains 14 residues. V dropped 6 bases and J dropped 7; count of bases not matched to a gene: 8. Looked up from germline, CDR1 is LGHNA and CDR2 is YSLEER. The CDR3 here is CASRTGSGGGELFF. In nucleotides, the CDR3 is TGCGCCAGCAGGACAGGGAGTGGGGGCGGGGAGCTGTTTTTT.

This clonotype was observed a few times. This chain links TRBV2 with TRBJ2-5, with 9 bases fitting TRBD1. Germline values: CDR1 SNHLY, CDR2 FYNNEI. Losses at the gene ends were 6 bases for V and 5 bases for J; bases not matched to a gene: 1. The CDR3 is made up of 12 amino acids. This CDR3 is CASRGQGETQYF. The CDR3 bases are TGTGCCAGCAGAGGACAGGGGGAGACCCAGTACTTC.

The chain carries TRBV5-1 and TRBJ1-6; no reliable D call. V gave up 0 bases and J gave up 11 bases, with 12 bases separating them. CDR1 is SGHRS, CDR2 YFSETQ, per germline. The CDR3 loop spans 14 amino acids. The CDR3 sequence is CASSLGGPRTPLHF. The DNA of the CDR3 is TGCGCCAGCAGCTTGGGCGGTCCTAGAACACCCCTCCACTTT.

This sequence joins TRBV9 and TRBJ2-7, with D unclear. V lost 0 bases to trimming and J lost 1 base, with 11 bases between them. Per the germline V gene, CDR1 is SGDLS and CDR2 is YYNGEE. The CDR3 consists of 15 residues. The CDR3 nucleotides read TGTGCCAGCAGCGTAGAGGCGTCAGTATCCTACGAGCAGTACTTC. It encodes CASSVEASVSYEQYF.

This clonotype was detected a few times. The CDR3 is CSASAPAGVNTEAFF. In nucleotides, the CDR3 is TGCAGTGCTAGTGCCCCTGCAGGGGTGAACACTGAAGCTTTCTTT. The rearrangement links TRBV20-1 to TRBJ1-1, with D tentatively TRBD1 (6 bases). CDR3 length: 15 residues. Germline loops: CDR1 DFQATT, CDR2 SNEGSKA (reference sequence). The V end lost 3 bases, the J end lost 0 bases, and 14 bases lay between the germline ends.

This clonotype was recorded at least ten times. The CDR3 loop reads CASSIDREETQYF. CDR3 coding DNA: TGTGCCAGCAGTATAGACAGGGAAGAGACCCAGTACTTC. This rearrangement joins TRBV27 to TRBJ2-5; the match to TRBD1 covers 7 bases. With 5 bases clipped from V and 3 bases from J, the junction kept 3 bases outside the gene matches. The CDR3 runs to 13 residues. Looked up from germline, CDR1 is MNHEY and CDR2 is SMNVEV (reference sequence).

This rearrangement joins TRBV11-2 to TRBJ2-3, with D perhaps TRBD1 (5 bases). The V gene's germline CDR1 is SGHAT and CDR2 FQNNGV. V gave up 6 bases and J gave up 2 bases, with 18 bases separating them. This CDR3 contains 16 residues. In DNA form, the CDR3 reads TGTGCCAGCAGTCCTGGGGCATACCAACCCACAGATACGCAGTATTTT. Translating gives CASSPGAYQPTDTQYF.

The rearrangement joins TRBV30 to TRBJ1-1; D is uncertain. The CDR3 loop spans 11 amino acids. V was cut by 7 bases and J by 3 bases, with 9 bases left in between. Germline lookup yields CDR1 GTSNPN and CDR2 SVGIG (reference sequence). CDR3 sequence reads: CALSSDTEAFF. The CDR3 region has the DNA TGTGCCTTAAGTTCTGACACTGAAGCTTTCTTT.

This clonotype occurred a few times. The genes are TRBV5-1 and TRBJ2-1; D is ambiguous. The CDR3 is made up of 15 amino acids. V was pared by 2 bases and J by 2 bases, with 11 bases between. The V gene's germline CDR1 is SGHRS and CDR2 YFSETQ. The CDR3 nucleotides are TGCGCCAGCAGCTTCGGCGGAAACGCCTACAATGAGCAGTTCTTC. Translation: CASSFGGNAYNEQFF. Full variable domain (outside the CDR3, taken from reference TRBV5-1 and TRBJ2-1): KAGVTQTPRYLIKTRGQQVTLSCSPISGHRSVSWYQQTPGQGLQFLFEYFSETQRNKGNFPGRFSGRQFSNSRSEMNVSTLELGDSALYLCASSFGGNAYNEQFFGPGTRLTVL.

V is TRBV7-6 and J is TRBJ2-3, with 11 bases matching TRBD1. Germline loops: CDR1 SGHVS, CDR2 FNYEAQ. The CDR3 has 15 amino acids. Trimming cost V 5 bases and J 5 bases; bases outside gene matches: 6. CDR3 in DNA: TGTGCCAGCAGCCTGGACAGGGGGCAGGAAGATACGCAGTATTTT. Its protein is CASSLDRGQEDTQYF.

The gene calls are TRBV7-2 and TRBJ1-5, with 10 bases matching TRBD1. V shed 5 bases, J shed 8 bases, and the junction held 9 bases outside the gene matches. Per the germline V gene, CDR1 is SGHTA and CDR2 is FQGNSA. The CDR3 runs 15 residues. CDR3 bases: TGTGCCAGCAGCGTACGACAGGGGGCTGTAGAGCCCCAGCATTTT. Translating gives CASSVRQGAVEPQHF.

About this clonotype itself: Compared with germline, one end of the junction differs, possibly owing to a read error. V usage is TRBV5-5 and J usage is TRBJ1-2, with D uncertain. Germline V gene lookup returns CDR1 SGHKS and CDR2 YYEKEE (reference sequence). The CDR3 sequence is 14 residues long. The CDR3, as DNA: TGTGCCGGCAGCTTGATCACGGCAGCCTATGGCTACACCTTC. The encoded protein is CAGSLITAAYGYTF.

As for this clonotype: A much larger clonotype is one base distant, so this may be a read error. The genes are TRBV5-1 and TRBJ2-4; D gene uncertain. The CDR3 loop spans 16 amino acids. Germline V gives CDR1 SGHRS, CDR2 YFSETQ. The CDR3 coding sequence is TGCGTCAGCAGCTTGAACTCTGGCTTAGCCAAAAACATTCAGTACTTC. Translation: CVSSLNSGLAKNIQYF.

The CDR3 DNA reads as TGTGCCAGCAGTGATATAGGGGTAGTCTATGGCTACACCTTC. This gives the protein CASSDIGVVYGYTF. The chain links TRBV6-1 to TRBJ1-2; D may be TRBD1 (5 bases). The length of the CDR3 is 14 residues. The germline V gene has CDR1 MNHNS and CDR2 SASEGT. V lost 3 bases, J lost 4 bases, and 12 bases lay in between.

This chain uses TRBV20-1 with TRBJ1-4; D is perhaps TRBD1 (6 bases). V gave up 0 bases and J gave up 8 bases, with 10 bases separating them. In germline, CDR1 is DFQATT, CDR2 SNEGSKA (reference sequence). The CDR3 is made up of 13 amino acids. CDR3 coding DNA: TGCAGTGCTAGAGAGGGGGCCCGAGAAAAACTGTTTTTT. Translated, it gives CSAREGAREKLFF.

This clonotype was observed a handful of times. This rearrangement joins TRBV28 to TRBJ2-1; TRBD2 matches at 8 bases. With 6 bases clipped from V and 3 bases from J, the junction kept 7 bases outside the gene matches. This CDR3 contains 15 residues. Looked up from germline, CDR1 is MDHEN and CDR2 is SYDVKM. The CDR3 DNA sequence: TGTGCCAGCAGCCCGGGGGGGAGCCTCTACAATGAGCAGTTCTTC. Protein product: CASSPGGSLYNEQFF.

The rearrangement joins TRBV12-3 or TRBV12-4 to TRBJ1-2; 7 bases align to TRBD1. The CDR3 is 14 residues long. Trimming took 6 bases from V and 6 from J; bases not matched to a gene: 10. In nucleotides, the CDR3 is TGTGCCAGCAGGCTCCAAGGGGGCCAGGATGGCTACACCTTC. This sequence encodes CASRLQGGQDGYTF.

This clonotype has only a few counts. The germline gene is not matched at one end of the junction; a read error may be the cause. The rearrangement uses TRBV6-6 and TRBJ2-2, with 8 bases matching TRBD1. The germline V gene has CDR1 MNHNY and CDR2 SVGAGI (reference sequence). There are 19 residues in the CDR3. The CDR3 sequence: CASSYSPPTSGGRTGELFF. The CDR3 coding sequence is TGTGCCAGCAGTTACTCCCCGCCCACCTCAGGGGGCCGTACCGGGGAGCTGTTCTTT.

This clonotype has only a few counts. The chain couples TRBV10-1 to TRBJ2-3; TRBD2 aligns across 10 bases. With 3 bases clipped from V and 3 bases from J, the junction kept 3 bases outside the gene matches. CDR1 is WNHNN, CDR2 SYGVQD, per germline (reference sequence). The CDR3 runs 15 residues. CDR3 amino acids: CASSDTSGMTDTQYF. CDR3 coding DNA: TGCGCCAGCAGTGACACTAGCGGGATGACAGATACGCAGTATTTT.

This clonotype was observed a few times. V usage is TRBV24-1 and J usage is TRBJ2-2, with TRBD1 identical over 8 bases. CDR3 size: 14 residues. Germline V gives CDR1 KGHDR, CDR2 SFDVKD. With 3 bases clipped from V and 5 bases from J, the junction kept 1 base outside the gene matches. The CDR3 spells CATSDTGGTGELFF. The CDR3 DNA reads TGTGCCACCAGTGATACAGGGGGGACCGGGGAGCTGTTTTTT.

In its sample, this clonotype was seen many times. V is TRBV2 and J is TRBJ2-3, with D possibly being TRBD1 (6 bases). The V gene's germline CDR1 is SNHLY and CDR2 FYNNEI. The V end was cut by 2 bases, the J end by 2 bases, with 8 bases between. The CDR3 length is 14 residues. Written as DNA, the CDR3 is TGTGCCAGCAGTGAAAACAGGGACACAGATACGCAGTATTTT. This encodes CASSENRDTDTQYF.

This clonotype was observed many times. V gene TRBV5-1 combines with J gene TRBJ1-4, with TRBD1 as a possible D gene (5 bases). CDR3 length equals 15 residues. CDR1 and CDR2 from the germline V gene are SGHRS and YFSETQ. Trimming took 4 bases from V and 0 from J, leaving 10 bases between them. CDR3 in amino acids: CASSTGPPTNEKLFF. CDR3 coding DNA: TGCGCCAGCAGCACGGGGCCTCCAACTAATGAAAAACTGTTTTTT.

In the case of this clonotype: With a much larger clone just one base away, this may be a read error. The rearrangement joins TRBV5-1 to TRBJ1-1; 9 bases align to TRBD1. The J segment lost 9 bases and the V segment lost 1 base, leaving 10 bases of the junction unmatched. This CDR3 spans 15 amino acids. Germline CDR1 and CDR2: SGHRS and YFSETQ. This chain's CDR3 is CASSLTGTGKTKAFF. In DNA, the CDR3 is TGCGCCAGCAGCTTGACCGGGACAGGGAAGACTAAAGCTTTCTTT.

There are many counts of this clonotype. J is TRBJ2-2 and V is TRBV5-1; 8 bases are a match to TRBD1. This CDR3 has 15 residues. V was pared by 3 bases and J by 4 bases, with 5 bases of the junction left unmatched. Germline CDR1 SGHRS, CDR2 YFSETQ. The chain's CDR3 is CASSSRTGPTGELFF. In DNA, the CDR3 is TGCGCCAGCAGCTCCCGGACAGGGCCCACCGGGGAGCTGTTTTTT.